A selection of T cell receptor beta chains follows, all from one sample in a study of patients and donors after allogeneic stem cell transplantation. MiXCR, applied by TCRdb to the RT-PCR reads, yields one record per CDR3 protein. This sample yields 900,000 to 1,000,000 distinct CDR3 sequences, of which 15% to 20% are seen a single time; approximately 5.9% belongs to the top ten. Specimen: blood, either unsorted or a sorted T cell fraction (not recorded which). The origin of the receptors is a human donor who was either an allogeneic HSCT recipient or a stem cell or donor lymphocyte infusion donor (not recorded which). It is not recorded whose cells these are; they may come from a transplant donor. Both conserved end residues are part of each CDR3. D genes are given only for firm matches. Size is stated for part of the rows, as once, few or many counts, or as a class when the clone is expanded.

CDR3 length: 15
clone size: NA
V gene: TRBV11-3
J gene: TRBJ2-5
D gene: NA
CDR3 protein: CASTTGGASKETQYF
CDR3 DNA: TGTGCCAGCACAACCGGAGGGGCGAGCAAAGAGACCCAGTACTTC

CDR3 length: 14
clone size: NA
V gene: TRBV9
J gene: TRBJ2-7
D gene: TRBD2
CDR3 protein: CASSPTSGAYEQYF
CDR3 DNA: TGTGCCAGCAGCCCCACTAGCGGGGCTTACGAGCAGTACTTC

CDR3 length: 12
clone size: many
V gene: TRBV20-1
J gene: TRBJ2-3
D gene: NA
CDR3 protein: CSATPGLLTQYF
CDR3 DNA: TGCAGTGCTACACCGGGACTCCTTACGCAGTATTTT

CDR3 length: 15
clone size: NA
V gene: TRBV15
J gene: TRBJ1-2
D gene: NA
CDR3 protein: CATSRDRAGTYGYTF
CDR3 DNA: TGTGCCACCAGCAGAGACCGGGCAGGGACCTATGGCTACACCTTC

CDR3 length: 17
clone size: NA
V gene: TRBV20-1
J gene: TRBJ2-1
D gene: TRBD2
CDR3 protein: CSARLPPTSGGHNEQFF
CDR3 DNA: TGCAGTGCTCGCCTCCCCCCCACTAGCGGGGGGCACAATGAGCAGTTCTTC

CDR3 length: 16
clone size: few
V gene: TRBV9
J gene: TRBJ2-7
D gene: TRBD2
CDR3 protein: CASSPPGLAGFGEQYF
CDR3 DNA: TGTGCCAGCAGCCCCCCGGGACTAGCGGGATTTGGCGAGCAGTACTTC

CDR3 length: 15
clone size: many
V gene: TRBV6-1
J gene: TRBJ1-5
D gene: TRBD1
CDR3 protein: CASKGTGGGNQPQHF
CDR3 DNA: TGTGCCAGTAAGGGGACAGGGGGCGGCAATCAGCCCCAGCATTTT

CDR3 length: 15
clone size: NA
V gene: TRBV5-1
J gene: TRBJ2-1
D gene: NA
CDR3 protein: CASRSPGEVYNEQFF
CDR3 DNA: TGCGCCAGCAGATCGCCAGGAGAAGTCTACAATGAGCAGTTCTTC

CDR3 length: 12
clone size: few
V gene: TRBV20-1
J gene: TRBJ1-5
D gene: TRBD1
CDR3 protein: CSAYTGVQPQHF
CDR3 DNA: TGCAGTGCATACACAGGGGTACAGCCCCAGCATTTT

CDR3 length: 12
clone size: few
V gene: TRBV5-1
J gene: TRBJ2-1
D gene: NA
CDR3 protein: CASNFGGNEQFF
CDR3 DNA: TGCGCCAGCAATTTCGGGGGAAATGAGCAGTTCTTC

CDR3 length: 15
clone size: few
V gene: TRBV7-2
J gene: TRBJ1-2
D gene: TRBD1
CDR3 protein: CASSSEGGQNYGYTF
CDR3 DNA: TGTGCCAGCAGCTCAGAAGGGGGACAGAACTATGGCTACACCTTC

CDR3 length: 15
clone size: NA
V gene: TRBV29-1
J gene: TRBJ2-5
D gene: TRBD2
CDR3 protein: CSVGLAGAPRETQYF
CDR3 DNA: TGCAGCGTCGGACTAGCGGGGGCCCCACGGGAGACCCAGTACTTC

CDR3 length: 18
clone size: few
V gene: TRBV28
J gene: TRBJ2-3
D gene: TRBD2
CDR3 protein: CASSFPSGGTGYTDTQYF
CDR3 DNA: TGTGCCAGCAGTTTCCCTAGCGGGGGGACCGGATACACAGATACGCAGTATTTT

CDR3 length: 15
clone size: few
V gene: TRBV10-3
J gene: TRBJ2-7
D gene: TRBD2
CDR3 protein: CAISDGTSVAYEQYF
CDR3 DNA: TGTGCCATCAGCGATGGGACTAGCGTGGCCTACGAGCAGTACTTC

CDR3 length: 18
clone size: NA
V gene: TRBV6-1
J gene: TRBJ1-2
D gene: NA
CDR3 protein: CASSEWAIDLTLGYGYTF
CDR3 DNA: TGTGCCAGCAGTGAATGGGCCATCGACTTGACGCTGGGCTATGGCTACACCTTC

CDR3 length: 12
clone size: NA
V gene: TRBV11-3
J gene: TRBJ2-1
D gene: TRBD2
CDR3 protein: CASVLAGNEQFF
CDR3 DNA: TGTGCCAGCGTCCTAGCGGGAAATGAGCAGTTCTTC

CDR3 length: 12
clone size: many
V gene: TRBV29-1
J gene: TRBJ2-7
D gene: TRBD1
CDR3 protein: CSVRTGPYEQYF
CDR3 DNA: TGCAGCGTCCGGACAGGGCCCTACGAGCAGTACTTC

CDR3 length: 12
clone size: few
V gene: TRBV24-1
J gene: TRBJ1-5
D gene: NA
CDR3 protein: CATQGTQGSQHF
CDR3 DNA: TGTGCCACCCAAGGGACCCAGGGGAGCCAGCATTTT

CDR3 length: 18
clone size: NA
V gene: TRBV12-3/TRBV12-4
J gene: TRBJ1-1
D gene: NA
CDR3 protein: CASSTSRTGKISNTEAFF
CDR3 DNA: TGTGCCAGCAGTACATCTCGAACAGGGAAAATATCGAACACTGAAGCTTTCTTT

CDR3 length: 14
clone size: NA
V gene: TRBV24-1
J gene: TRBJ1-2
D gene: NA
CDR3 protein: CATSEPDRVGGYTF
CDR3 DNA: TGTGCCACCAGTGAGCCCGACCGTGTGGGTGGCTACACCTTC

CDR3 length: 16
clone size: NA
V gene: TRBV6-5
J gene: TRBJ2-7
D gene: NA
CDR3 protein: CASSFRDFDYSYEQYF
CDR3 DNA: TGTGCCAGCAGTTTCCGGGACTTCGACTACTCCTACGAGCAGTACTTC

CDR3 length: 16
clone size: NA
V gene: TRBV3-1
J gene: TRBJ2-1
D gene: NA
CDR3 protein: CASSQEGSGRYNEQFF
CDR3 DNA: TGTGCCAGCAGCCAAGAGGGTAGCGGTAGATACAATGAGCAGTTCTTC

CDR3 length: 15
clone size: many
V gene: TRBV12-3/TRBV12-4
J gene: TRBJ1-1
D gene: NA
CDR3 protein: CASSPTKEGRTEAFF
CDR3 DNA: TGTGCCAGCAGTCCCACCAAGGAGGGTAGGACTGAAGCTTTCTTT

CDR3 length: 18
clone size: NA
V gene: TRBV7-6
J gene: TRBJ2-1
D gene: TRBD2
CDR3 protein: CASSSGTSGDLSYNEQFF
CDR3 DNA: TGTGCCAGCAGCTCAGGGACTAGCGGGGACCTCTCCTACAATGAGCAGTTCTTC

CDR3 length: 14
clone size: few
V gene: TRBV2
J gene: TRBJ2-1
D gene: NA
CDR3 protein: CASTGQLSYNEQFF
CDR3 DNA: TGTGCCAGCACCGGACAGCTTTCCTACAATGAGCAGTTCTTC

CDR3 length: 14
clone size: few
V gene: TRBV4-1
J gene: TRBJ1-4
D gene: NA
CDR3 protein: CASSHPGAWEKLFF
CDR3 DNA: TGCGCCAGCAGCCACCCCGGGGCATGGGAAAAACTGTTTTTT

CDR3 length: 16
clone size: NA
V gene: TRBV12-3/TRBV12-4
J gene: TRBJ1-4
D gene: NA
CDR3 protein: CASSLGPGRGREKLFF
CDR3 DNA: TGTGCCAGCAGTTTAGGCCCCGGTCGAGGCCGAGAAAAACTGTTTTTT

CDR3 length: 14
clone size: few
V gene: TRBV7-9
J gene: TRBJ1-1
D gene: TRBD1
CDR3 protein: CASRTGGRNTEAFF
CDR3 DNA: TGTGCCAGCAGGACAGGGGGCAGGAACACTGAAGCTTTCTTT

CDR3 length: 11
clone size: few
V gene: TRBV20-1
J gene: TRBJ2-5
D gene: NA
CDR3 protein: CSAAHSETQYF
CDR3 DNA: TGCAGTGCTGCCCACAGCGAGACCCAGTACTTC

CDR3 length: 13
clone size: NA
V gene: TRBV12-3/TRBV12-4
J gene: TRBJ2-2
D gene: NA
CDR3 protein: CASIHWGTGELFF
CDR3 DNA: TGTGCCAGCATCCACTGGGGCACCGGGGAGCTGTTTTTT

CDR3 length: 12
clone size: few
V gene: TRBV6-2/TRBV6-3
J gene: TRBJ2-4
D gene: NA
CDR3 protein: CASSYIGNIQYF
CDR3 DNA: TGTGCCAGCAGTTACATAGGAAACATTCAGTACTTC

CDR3 length: 13
clone size: few
V gene: TRBV29-1
J gene: TRBJ2-3
D gene: TRBD1
CDR3 protein: CSARDRRADTQYF
CDR3 DNA: TGCAGCGCTCGGGACAGGAGGGCAGATACGCAGTATTTT

CDR3 length: 15
clone size: NA
V gene: TRBV21-1
J gene: TRBJ1-1
D gene: NA
CDR3 protein: CASSKAPGRDTEAFF
CDR3 DNA: TGTGCCAGCAGCAAAGCTCCGGGGAGAGACACTGAAGCTTTCTTT